The 8 T cell receptor beta chains below were found in one sample sequenced in a study of blood T cell repertoires in COVID-19. TCRdb keeps only in-frame clones here, not all; method: immunoSEQ multiplex PCR. The sample comprises about 120,000 clones, about 79% of which are singletons, and under 5% rests with the top ten. Sequencing was performed on peripheral blood. The receptor source for this set is a woman of 80 years or more with acute or convalescent COVID-19.

The V call is TRBV9, the J call TRBJ2-1; 9 bases align to TRBD2. V was clipped by 2 bases and J by 6 bases; unmatched bases: 9. CDR3 length: 16 amino acids. Germline CDR1 reads SGDLS; CDR2 reads YYNGEE. CDR3 in amino acids: CASSVDLAGLLNEQFF. The CDR3, as DNA: TGTGCCAGCAGCGTCGATCTAGCGGGGTTACTCAATGAGCAGTTCTTC.

The J gene is TRBJ1-1, the V gene TRBV19; 11 bases are shared with TRBD1. The CDR3 is 16 residues long. Germline-derived CDR1 and CDR2 are LNHDA and SQIVND (reference sequence). V shed 5 bases and J 0 bases; nucleotides not matched to a gene: 5. The CDR3 DNA is TGTGCCAGTAGTGGGGACAGGGGGTACATGAACACTGAAGCTTTCTTT. It specifies CASSGDRGYMNTEAFF. Together with reference TRBV19 and TRBJ1-1, the CDR3 gives the full variable domain: DGGITQSPKYLFRKEGQNVTLSCEQNLNHDAMYWYRQDPGQGLRLIYYSQIVNDFQKGDIAEGYSVSREKKESFPLTVTSAQKNPTAFYLCASSGDRGYMNTEAFFGQGTRLTVV.

V gene TRBV7-2 combines with J gene TRBJ2-2; 15 bases are shared with TRBD2. The CDR3 contains 17 residues. J was trimmed by 4 bases and V by 5 bases; bases with no gene match: 5. Germline V gene data show CDR1 as SGHTA and CDR2 as FQGNSA. The CDR3: CASSPGLAGGSTGELFF. Here the CDR3 DNA reads TGTGCCAGCAGCCCGGGACTAGCGGGGGGATCCACCGGGGAGCTGTTTTTT.

The table lists this clone with many counts. The chain links TRBV20-1 to TRBJ2-7, with D perhaps TRBD2 (6 bases). The V end was cut by 3 bases, the J end by 4 bases, with 16 bases between. Germline-derived CDR1 and CDR2 are DFQATT and SNEGSKA (reference sequence). CDR3 size: 14 residues. This chain's CDR3 is CSASPLAKVYEQYF. The CDR3 nucleotides are TGCAGTGCTAGTCCCCTAGCGAAAGTTTACGAGCAGTACTTC.

This clone has just a few counts. This sequence joins TRBV13 and TRBJ2-1; tentatively, D is TRBD2 (5 bases). Germline lookup yields CDR1 PRHDT and CDR2 FYEKMQ (reference sequence). The V end lost 3 bases, the J end lost 7 bases, and 16 bases lay between the germline ends. This CDR3 is 15 amino acids long. The CDR3 is CASSFGGRAKNEQFF. CDR3 bases: TGTGCCAGCAGCTTCGGCGGGCGGGCAAAAAATGAGCAGTTCTTC.

The genes are TRBV19 and TRBJ1-5, with D possibly being TRBD1 (5 bases). Germline V gives CDR1 LNHDA, CDR2 SQIVND (reference sequence). The CDR3 spans 13 residues. Between the trimmed V and J ends, which lost 4 bases and 6 bases, there was a span of 10 bases. This CDR3 is CASSSSGSQPQHF. CDR3 in DNA: TGTGCCAGTAGTAGCTCAGGGTCTCAGCCCCAGCATTTT.

The rearrangement joins TRBV7-9 to TRBJ2-5; 7 bases map to TRBD1. The CDR3 has 15 amino acids. After removal of 5 bases from V and 2 bases from J, the junction contained 8 bases not matched to a gene. Germline V gene lookup returns CDR1 SEHNR and CDR2 FQNEAQ (reference sequence). The DNA for the CDR3 is TGTGCCAGCAGCGCCGTACAGGGGATTCAAGAGACCCAGTACTTC. Protein: CASSAVQGIQETQYF.

V and J are TRBV28 and TRBJ1-5; TRBD1 is a possible D gene (6 bases). Per the germline V gene, CDR1 is MDHEN and CDR2 is SYDVKM. This CDR3 region has 16 residues. Between the trimmed V and J ends, which lost 2 bases and 1 base, there was a span of 12 bases. CDR3 in DNA: TGTGCCAGCAGTTTAGTGTCGGGACAAAGCAATCAGCCCCAGCATTTT. It yields the protein CASSLVSGQSNQPQHF. The variable domain in full, completed from reference TRBV28 and TRBJ1-5, reads DVKVTQSSRYLVKRTGEKVFLECVQDMDHENMFWYRQDPGLGLRLIYFSYDVKMKEKGDIPEGYSVSREKKERFSLILESASTNQTSMYLCASSLVSGQSNQPQHFGDGTRLSIL.